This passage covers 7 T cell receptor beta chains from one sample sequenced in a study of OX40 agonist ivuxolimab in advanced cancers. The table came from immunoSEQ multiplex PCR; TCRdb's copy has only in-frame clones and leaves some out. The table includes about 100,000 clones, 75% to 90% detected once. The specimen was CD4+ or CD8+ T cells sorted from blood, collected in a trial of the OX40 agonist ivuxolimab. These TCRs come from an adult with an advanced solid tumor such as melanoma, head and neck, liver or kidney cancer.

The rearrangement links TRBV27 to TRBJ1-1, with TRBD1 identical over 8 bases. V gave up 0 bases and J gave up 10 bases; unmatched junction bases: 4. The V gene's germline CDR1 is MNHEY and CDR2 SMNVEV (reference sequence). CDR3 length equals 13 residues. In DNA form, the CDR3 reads TGTGCCAGCAGTTTATCGTTTGGGACAGGAGCTTTCTTT. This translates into CASSLSFGTGAFF.

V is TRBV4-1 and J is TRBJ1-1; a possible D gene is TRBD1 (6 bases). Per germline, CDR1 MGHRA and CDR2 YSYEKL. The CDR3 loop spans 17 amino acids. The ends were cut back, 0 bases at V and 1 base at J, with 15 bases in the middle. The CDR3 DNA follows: TGCGCCAGCAGCCAAGATCATTTTGGGACACCGAACACTGAAGCTTTCTTT. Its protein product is CASSQDHFGTPNTEAFF.

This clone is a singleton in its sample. The CDR3 bases are TGTGCCTGGAGTGTAGGCCCGGGGGGCGCTGAAGCTTTCTTT. Encoded protein: CAWSVGPGGAEAFF. This chain uses TRBV30 with TRBJ1-1; TRBD1 might be the D (6 bases). CDR3 length: 14 residues. Germline CDR1 reads GTSNPN; CDR2 reads SVGIG (reference sequence). The V gene lost 0 bases and the J gene lost 6 bases, with 14 bases spanning the gap.

The CDR3, as DNA: TGTGCCAGCAGCTATGGACAGGGGGCAAACACCATATATTTT. The encoded protein is CASSYGQGANTIYF. The chain couples TRBV7-9 to TRBJ1-3; TRBD1 matches 11 bases. This CDR3 comprises 14 residues. The J segment lost 6 bases and the V segment lost 4 bases, leaving 2 bases of the junction unmatched. Germline CDR1 is SEHNR and CDR2 is FQNEAQ (reference sequence).

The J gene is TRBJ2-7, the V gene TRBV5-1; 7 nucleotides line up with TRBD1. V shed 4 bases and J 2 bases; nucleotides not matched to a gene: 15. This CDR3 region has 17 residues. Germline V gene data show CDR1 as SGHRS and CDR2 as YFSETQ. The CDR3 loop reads CASSPPFGQADAYEQYF. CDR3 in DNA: TGCGCCAGCAGCCCGCCCTTTGGACAGGCTGATGCCTACGAGCAGTACTTC.

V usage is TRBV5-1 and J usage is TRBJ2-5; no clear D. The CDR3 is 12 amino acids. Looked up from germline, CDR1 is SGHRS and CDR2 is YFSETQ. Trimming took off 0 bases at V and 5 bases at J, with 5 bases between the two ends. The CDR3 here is CASSLAMETQYF. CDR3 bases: TGCGCCAGCAGCTTGGCCATGGAGACCCAGTACTTC.

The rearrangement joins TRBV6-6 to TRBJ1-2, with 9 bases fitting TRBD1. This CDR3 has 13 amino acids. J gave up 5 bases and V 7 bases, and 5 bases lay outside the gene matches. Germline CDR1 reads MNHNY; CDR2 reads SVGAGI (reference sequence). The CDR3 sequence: CASKWDRVYGYTF. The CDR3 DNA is TGTGCCAGCAAATGGGACAGGGTATATGGCTACACCTTC.